Below are 27 T cell receptor beta chains sequenced from a single sample in a study of blood T cell repertoires in COVID-19. Only in-frame clones appear in the TCRdb table, and some are missing; sequencing was by immunoSEQ multiplex PCR. The table records 52,000 or so clones, approximately 80% of them present only once. The sample consisted of peripheral blood. All receptors derive from a human donor in a cohort sampled during active COVID-19.

The chain has TRBV2 and TRBJ1-6; TRBD1 agrees at 7 bases. CDR3 size: 14 residues. Per the germline V gene, CDR1 is SNHLY and CDR2 is FYNNEI. Trimming removed 6 bases from V and 9 bases from J; junction bases left unmatched: 8. The CDR3 DNA reads TGTGCCAGCAGAGACAGGGAGTTAGGTTCACCCCTCCACTTT. Amino acid sequence: CASRDRELGSPLHF. Complete variable domain (other parts from reference TRBV2 and TRBJ1-6): EPEVTQTPSHQVTQMGQEVILRCVPISNHLYFYWYRQILGQKVEFLVSFYNNEISEKSEIFDDQFSVERPDGSNFTLKIRSTKLEDSAMYFCASRDRELGSPLHFGNGTRLTVT.

The genes are TRBV27 and TRBJ2-3; 7 bases align to TRBD1. Germline trimming cut 6 bases from V and 1 base from J; bases unmatched to any gene: 16. The CDR3 runs to 18 residues. CDR1 MNHEY and CDR2 SMNVEV come from the germline V gene (reference sequence). CDR3 amino acids: CASSPPGGRGRRTDTQYF. DNA for the CDR3: TGTGCCAGCAGCCCTCCTGGTGGAAGGGGGCGACGCACAGATACGCAGTATTTT.

The chain carries TRBV3-1 (or the pseudogene TRBV3-2) and TRBJ1-2; D perhaps matches TRBD1 (6 bases). Germline assignment: CDR1 LGHDT and CDR2 YNNKEL (reference sequence). CDR3 length equals 15 residues. V lost 3 bases to trimming and J lost 4 bases, with 15 bases between them. The CDR3 DNA is TGTGCCAGCAGCCACACAGGGCTGGTCGGCTATGGCTACACCTTC. Translated, it gives CASSHTGLVGYGYTF.

This clone was observed once. The rearrangement uses TRBV5-1 and TRBJ2-5; a weak D match, TRBD1 (6 bases). The V end was cut by 0 bases, the J end by 4 bases, with 19 bases between. Per the germline V gene, CDR1 is SGHRS and CDR2 is YFSETQ. The CDR3 sequence is 17 residues long. The CDR3: CASSLVIRISTGETQYF. CDR3 in DNA: TGCGCCAGCAGCTTGGTTATTAGGATATCGACAGGAGAGACCCAGTACTTC.

The chain recombines TRBV15 with TRBJ1-2; D unresolved. Germline V gene data show CDR1 as LNHNV and CDR2 as YYDKDF (reference sequence). CDR3 size: 13 residues. The V gene lost 0 bases and the J gene lost 7 bases, with 9 bases spanning the gap. CDR3 sequence (DNA): TGTGCCACCAGCAGAGATCTTCGGGGTGGCTACACCTTC. It yields the protein CATSRDLRGGYTF.

This sequence joins TRBV7-9 and TRBJ2-3, with 9 bases fitting TRBD1. Germline V gene sequence: CDR1 SEHNR, CDR2 FQNEAQ (reference sequence). V dropped 5 bases and J dropped 5; count of bases not matched to a gene: 11. The CDR3 covers 16 residues. The CDR3 reads CASSDPTETGGDTQYF. The CDR3 DNA is TGTGCCAGCAGCGACCCGACCGAGACAGGGGGAGATACGCAGTATTTT.

This chain joins TRBV7-3 and TRBJ1-2; TRBD1 aligns across 9 bases. With 3 bases clipped from V and 5 bases from J, the junction kept 1 base outside the gene matches. From germline, CDR1 is SGHTA and CDR2 FQGTGA. The CDR3 runs to 13 residues. CDR3: CASSLGQGYGYTF. CDR3 bases: TGTGCCAGCAGCTTGGGACAGGGTTATGGCTACACCTTC.

V and J are TRBV7-2 and TRBJ2-7, with D possibly being TRBD2 (6 bases). V was cut by 5 bases and J by 2 bases, with 16 bases left in between. This CDR3 has 15 residues. Germline-derived CDR1 and CDR2 are SGHTA and FQGNSA. The CDR3 region is CASSQPAGNPYEQYF. The CDR3 bases are TGTGCCAGCAGCCAGCCAGCGGGCAACCCCTACGAGCAGTACTTC. Complete variable domain (other parts from reference TRBV7-2 and TRBJ2-7): GAGVSQSPSNKVTEKGKDVELRCDPISGHTALYWYRQSLGQGLEFLIYFQGNSAPDKSGLPSDRFSAERTGGSVSTLTIQRTQQEDSAVYLCASSQPAGNPYEQYFGPGTRLTVT.

The chain combines TRBV3-1 (or the pseudogene TRBV3-2) with TRBJ2-1; unclear D gene. Germline-derived CDR1 and CDR2 are LGHDT and YNNKEL (reference sequence). Trimming pared 0 bases from V and 8 bases from J, leaving 8 bases between. This CDR3 spans 13 amino acids. The CDR3 here is CASSQELRYEQFF. Written as DNA, the CDR3 is TGTGCCAGCAGCCAAGAACTGCGTTATGAGCAGTTCTTC.

The genes are TRBV12-1 and TRBJ2-7; TRBD1, as called in the table, went unchecked against the DNA. TRBV12-1 is tagged as a pseudogene. This CDR3 contains 15 residues. The CDR3 spells CASSLAWAVPYEQYF. Written as DNA, the CDR3 is TGTGCCAGCAGCTTGGCTTGGGCCGTCCCCTACGAGCAGTACTTC.

This sequence joins TRBV9 and TRBJ2-5, with D possibly matching TRBD1 (5 bases). CDR1 and CDR2 from the germline V gene are SGDLS and YYNGEE. The V and J ends lost 0 bases and 5 bases respectively, with 8 bases between them. The CDR3 runs to 13 residues. CDR3 coding DNA: TGTGCCAGCAGCGTAGAGGGGCCGGAGACCCAGTACTTC. Translated, it gives CASSVEGPETQYF. The whole variable domain, filled in from reference TRBV9 and TRBJ2-5, reads DSGVTQTPKHLITATGQRVTLRCSPRSGDLSVYWYQQSLDQGLQFLIQYYNGEERAKGNILERFSAQQFPDLHSELNLSSLELGDSALYFCASSVEGPETQYFGPGTRLLVL.

This clone was observed a single time. The V gene is TRBV6-5, the J gene TRBJ1-5; TRBD1 agrees at 9 bases. This CDR3 has 15 residues. Germline V CDR1 and CDR2: MNHEY, SVGAGI. Trimming removed 6 bases from V and 6 bases from J; junction bases left unmatched: 9. The CDR3 nucleotides read TGTGCCAGCAGCGCCGGGACAGGGAGAAGTCAGCCCCAGCATTTT. Translation gives CASSAGTGRSQPQHF.

The chain links TRBV5-5 to TRBJ1-1, with 7 bases identical to TRBD1. Germline values: CDR1 SGHKS, CDR2 YYEKEE (reference sequence). V lost 4 bases and J lost 8; bases outside the gene matches: 14. The CDR3 contains 15 residues. The CDR3: CASSHRTGYYPEAFF. The CDR3 DNA follows: TGTGCCAGCAGCCATAGGACAGGTTACTATCCGGAAGCTTTCTTT. Complete variable domain (other parts from reference TRBV5-5 and TRBJ1-1): DAGVTQSPTHLIKTRGQQVTLRCSPISGHKSVSWYQQVLGQGPQFIFQYYEKEERGRGNFPDRFSARQFPNYSSELNVNALLLGDSALYLCASSHRTGYYPEAFFGQGTRLTVV.

The rearrangement joins TRBV5-6 to TRBJ1-1; 9 bases are a match to TRBD1. J lost 5 bases, V lost 3 bases, and 17 bases had no gene match. Germline CDR1 and CDR2: SGHDT and YYEEEE. The CDR3 consists of 18 residues. The CDR3 here is CASSYEARQGGFQTEAFF. Written as DNA, the CDR3 is TGTGCCAGCAGCTACGAGGCTAGACAGGGGGGCTTCCAGACTGAAGCTTTCTTT.

This chain joins TRBV11-3 and TRBJ2-3; tentative D call: TRBD2 (6 bases). Trimming left V 3 bases short and J 7 bases short, with 8 bases between. Germline V gene lookup returns CDR1 SGHNT and CDR2 YENEEA. The CDR3 runs 12 residues. The CDR3 DNA is TGTGCCAGCAGCTTGGAGGGGAATACGCAGTATTTT. This gives the protein CASSLEGNTQYF.

This chain joins TRBV28 and TRBJ2-5; perhaps TRBD1 as D (6 bases). CDR1 and CDR2 from the germline V gene are MDHEN and SYDVKM. V lost 8 bases, J lost 6 bases, and 25 bases lay in between. The CDR3 consists of 16 residues. CDR3 DNA sequence: TGTGCCAGCCTAACCAAGGGGGAGACGGTCAGTCAGACCCAGTACTTC. Its protein product is CASLTKGETVSQTQYF.

This chain links TRBV4-1 with TRBJ2-6; 7 bases align to TRBD1. CDR3 length equals 17 residues. Per the germline V gene, CDR1 is MGHRA and CDR2 is YSYEKL. J gave up 2 bases and V 0 bases, and 4 bases lay outside the gene matches. The CDR3 region has the DNA TGCGCCAGCAGCCAAGATCCAGGGGGTCCTGGGGCCAACGTCCTGACTTTC. Amino acid sequence: CASSQDPGGPGANVLTF.

The gene calls are TRBV2 and TRBJ2-6; 9 nucleotides line up with TRBD2. The CDR3 spans 16 residues. Losses at the gene ends were 8 bases for V and 0 bases for J; bases not matched to a gene: 5. In germline, CDR1 is SNHLY, CDR2 FYNNEI. CDR3 protein: CASALAGYSGANVLTF. In DNA form, the CDR3 reads TGTGCCAGCGCACTAGCGGGTTACTCTGGGGCCAACGTCCTGACTTTC.

This clone occurred once. The rearrangement joins TRBV18 to TRBJ2-5, with TRBD2 matching over 10 bases. CDR3 size: 14 residues. Trimming at V came to 3 bases and at J to 3 bases, leaving 1 base not matched to a gene. Germline V gives CDR1 KGHSH, CDR2 LQKENI. The CDR3 sequence is CASSPGTSEETQYF. For the CDR3, the DNA is TGTGCCAGCTCACCGGGGACTAGCGAAGAGACCCAGTACTTC.

The chain links TRBV11-1 to TRBJ1-6; no clear D gene. CDR3 size: 14 residues. Germline V lookup: CDR1 SGHAT, CDR2 FQDESV (reference sequence). Trimming stripped 5 bases from V and 8 bases from J, with 13 bases between. The CDR3 region has the DNA TGTGCCAGCAGCCGCGGTGGAGGAGATTCACCCCTCCACTTT. Translation: CASSRGGGDSPLHF.

The chain has TRBV6-5 and TRBJ2-7, with D possibly matching TRBD2 (6 bases). Germline V gene data show CDR1 as MNHEY and CDR2 as SVGAGI. This CDR3 is built from 15 residues. The ends were cut back, 0 bases at V and 2 bases at J, with 11 bases in the middle. The CDR3 coding sequence is TGTGCCAGCAGTTACTCGACGGAGGGAGCCTACGAGCAGTACTTC. It codes for CASSYSTEGAYEQYF.

This rearrangement joins TRBV6-5 to TRBJ1-3; D perhaps matches TRBD1 (6 bases). The germline V and J ends were trimmed by 2 bases and 0 bases, with 11 bases remaining between them. Germline CDR1 is MNHEY and CDR2 is SVGAGI. The CDR3 covers 16 residues. CDR3 in amino acids: CASSYQRGGSGNTIYF. CDR3 bases: TGTGCCAGCAGTTACCAGCGAGGGGGCTCTGGAAACACCATATATTTT.

The rearrangement uses TRBV7-2 and TRBJ1-2, with 8 positions matching TRBD1. The CDR3 has 13 amino acids. Germline V gene sequence: CDR1 SGHTA, CDR2 FQGNSA. Trimming took 5 bases from V and 8 from J; bases not matched to a gene: 7. The CDR3 protein is CASSVGQANGYTF. DNA for the CDR3: TGTGCCAGCAGCGTGGGACAGGCAAACGGCTACACCTTC.

This clone was picked up a small number of times. The V call is TRBV7-8, the J call TRBJ2-5, with 10 bases that match TRBD1. Germline V gene data show CDR1 as SGHVS and CDR2 as FQNEAQ. V was pared by 5 bases and J by 5 bases, with 5 bases of the junction left unmatched. This CDR3 is 14 amino acids long. The CDR3 protein is CASSPGQGRETQYF. The DNA of the CDR3 is TGTGCCAGCAGCCCGGGACAGGGGAGGGAGACCCAGTACTTC. The full variable domain, rest sourced from reference TRBV7-8 and TRBJ2-5, is GAGVSQSPRYKVAKRGQDVALRCDPISGHVSLFWYQQALGQGPEFLTYFQNEAQLDKSGLPSDRFFAERPEGSVSTLKIQRTQQEDSAVYLCASSPGQGRETQYFGPGTRLLVL.

In this sample, this clone turned up a few times. The chain carries TRBV6-2 or TRBV6-3 and TRBJ2-5; TRBD1 agrees at 7 bases. There are 14 residues in the CDR3. Germline CDR1 MNHEY, CDR2 SVGEGT. After removal of 5 bases from V and 5 bases from J, the junction contained 8 bases not matched to a gene. In nucleotides, the CDR3 is TGTGCCAGCAGTACGAACAGGGGTTGGGAGACCCAGTACTTC. It encodes CASSTNRGWETQYF.

The chain joins TRBV5-1 to TRBJ1-2; no clear D. The CDR3 runs to 12 residues. With 4 bases removed from V and 4 bases from J, the gap between germline ends came to 8 bases. The V gene's germline CDR1 is SGHRS and CDR2 YFSETQ. CDR3 nucleotides: TGCGCCAGCAGCACCTACAGCTATGGCTACACCTTC. Translating it yields CASSTYSYGYTF.

The chain combines TRBV28 with TRBJ1-1; 8 nucleotides align to TRBD1. J gave up 2 bases and V 4 bases, and 9 bases lay outside the gene matches. This CDR3 spans 16 amino acids. Germline values: CDR1 MDHEN, CDR2 SYDVKM. The DNA of the CDR3 is TGTGCCAGCAGTTCCATTTATCAGGGGGCTAACACTGAAGCTTTCTTT. This sequence encodes CASSSIYQGANTEAFF.